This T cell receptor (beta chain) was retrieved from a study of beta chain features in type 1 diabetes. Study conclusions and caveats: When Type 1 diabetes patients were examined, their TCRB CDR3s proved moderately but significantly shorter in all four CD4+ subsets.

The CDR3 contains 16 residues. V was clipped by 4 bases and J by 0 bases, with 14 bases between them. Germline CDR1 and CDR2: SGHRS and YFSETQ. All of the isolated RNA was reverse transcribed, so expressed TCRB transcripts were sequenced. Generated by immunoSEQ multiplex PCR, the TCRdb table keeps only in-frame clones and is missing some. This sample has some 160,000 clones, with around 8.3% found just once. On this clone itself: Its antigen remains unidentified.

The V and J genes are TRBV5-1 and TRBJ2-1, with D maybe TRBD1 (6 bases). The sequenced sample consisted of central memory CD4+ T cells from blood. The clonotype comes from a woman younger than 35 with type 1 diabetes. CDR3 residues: CASSPDSGSSYNEQFF. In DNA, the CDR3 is TGCGCCAGCAGCCCGGACAGCGGTAGCTCCTACAATGAGCAGTTCTTC.